The clone carrying this TCR beta chain was detected many times. What it recognizes is unknown. The sample belongs to a study of T cell repertoires in cytomegalovirus infection. Turning to the study itself: CMV epitopes in the study were HLA-C-restricted (recently identified) and HLA-B-restricted (well studied).

Each CDR3 protein is one row after TCRdb ran MiXCR on the reads. The sample comprises about a million distinct CDR3 sequences, around 30% of which are singletons, and about 14% rests with the top ten. Trimming left V 2 bases short and J 0 bases short, with 15 bases between. The germline CDR1 and CDR2 sequences are SGHTA and FQGNSA. The CDR3 is made up of 17 amino acids. The sequence derives from a human donor in good health (CMV status not recorded). Some clones in this sample may be carry-over from other donors' samples. The chain employs TRBV7-2 and TRBJ2-3; D might be TRBD2 (6 bases). The input for sequencing was cultured CD8+ T cells from PBMCs, taken from culture after CMV antigen stimulation. CDR3 in amino acids: CASSLTRRDPSTDTQYF. The CDR3 region has the DNA TGTGCCAGCAGCTTAACGAGGAGGGACCCAAGCACAGATACGCAGTATTTT.